These 21 T cell receptor beta chains originate from one sample sequenced in a study of graft-versus-host responses after intestinal transplantation. These receptors' antigens are unknown. Method: immunoSEQ multiplex PCR; TCRdb's copy keeps in-frame clones and lacks some. Among tens of thousands of clones listed, roughly 92% were seen once. Source: unstimulated CD4+ T cells sorted from spleen or lymph node cells, taken before intestinal transplant. Receptors were obtained from a human donor who received an intestinal transplant.

V is TRBV19 and J is TRBJ2-5; weak D call: TRBD2 (5 bases). The assigned J gene may be wrong: the sequence end matches TRBJ2-7 better. The CDR3 is 16 residues long. Germline CDR1 reads LNHDA; CDR2 reads SQIVND (reference sequence). In nucleotides, the CDR3 is TGTGCCAGTAGTTCGGTAGCGCCCAGTACCGTCTACGAGCAGTACTTC. Amino acids: CASSSVAPSTVYEQYF.

This chain links TRBV11-3 with TRBJ2-1; the D gene could be TRBD1 or TRBD2 (5 bases each). The CDR3 runs 13 residues. V was shortened by 3 bases and J by 2 bases, with 5 bases between the two germline ends. Germline CDR1 SGHNT, CDR2 YENEEA. The CDR3 nucleotides are TGTGCCAGCAGCTTGGGACCCTACAATGAGCAGTTCTTC. Its protein product is CASSLGPYNEQFF.

V is TRBV6-6 and J is TRBJ2-7; the match to TRBD1 covers 10 bases. With V trimmed by 10 bases and J by 3 bases, 12 bases remained unmatched. The germline V gene has CDR1 MNHNY and CDR2 SVGAGI (reference sequence). The CDR3 has 15 amino acids. The CDR3 here is CATTRDRGQGYEQYF. Here the CDR3 DNA reads TGTGCCACTACCCGCGACAGGGGGCAGGGCTACGAGCAGTACTTC.

The J gene is TRBJ1-1, the V gene TRBV25-1; TRBD1 aligns across 8 bases. Germline assignment: CDR1 MGHDK and CDR2 SYGVNS. The CDR3 runs 14 residues. V lost 3 bases and J lost 1; bases outside the gene matches: 1. CDR3 sequence (DNA): TGTGCCAGCAGTGAGACAGGGGCGAACACTGAAGCTTTCTTT. Translating it yields CASSETGANTEAFF.

The chain has TRBV6-4 and TRBJ2-1; 10 bases map to TRBD2. CDR1 and CDR2 from the germline V gene are MRHNA and SNTAGT. Unmatched junction bases numbered 5, after V lost 3 bases and J lost 3 bases. This CDR3 spans 16 amino acids. CDR3 sequence (DNA): TGTGCCAGCAGTGAAACCGGGACTAGCGACTACAATGAGCAGTTCTTC. Protein sequence: CASSETGTSDYNEQFF.

This clone was recorded once. The chain combines TRBV4-2 with TRBJ1-4; a possible D gene is TRBD1 (5 bases). The CDR3 runs to 13 residues. V was trimmed by 3 bases and J by 5 bases, leaving 7 bases between them. The germline V gene has CDR1 LGHNA and CDR2 YNFKEQ. CDR3 protein: CASSQGVNEKLFF. DNA of the CDR3: TGTGCCAGCAGCCAGGGGGTAAATGAAAAACTGTTTTTT.

The chain combines TRBV19 with TRBJ2-1; 11 nucleotides line up with TRBD2. CDR3 length: 15 residues. V trimming: 5 bases; J trimming: 3 bases; junction bases outside the gene matches: 3. Germline CDR1 LNHDA, CDR2 SQIVND (reference sequence). In nucleotides, the CDR3 is TGTGCCAGTAGTTTTGGACTAGCGGGCTACAATGAGCAGTTCTTC. Amino acids: CASSFGLAGYNEQFF.

This rearrangement joins TRBV18 to TRBJ2-7; D call uncertain. V lost 3 bases, J lost 0 bases, and 12 bases lay in between. CDR1 is KGHSH, CDR2 LQKENI, per germline. CDR3 length equals 15 residues. CDR3 amino acids: CASSPLDGSSYEQYF. The DNA for the CDR3 is TGTGCCAGCTCACCTCTGGACGGAAGCTCCTACGAGCAGTACTTC.

J is TRBJ2-5 and V is TRBV18, with D maybe TRBD2 (6 bases). The CDR3 extends over 12 amino acids. Trimming cost V 10 bases and J 9 bases, with 18 bases left between them. Germline CDR1 and CDR2: KGHSH and LQKENI. CDR3 sequence (DNA): TGTGCCACCACGGGAGAGGAGACGGCCCAGTACTTC. Protein: CATTGEETAQYF. Using reference TRBV18 and TRBJ2-5 for the parts outside the CDR3, the full variable domain is NAGVMQNPRHLVRRRGQEARLRCSPMKGHSHVYWYRQLPEEGLKFMVYLQKENIIDESGMPKERFSAEFPKEGPSILRIQQVVRGDSAAYFCATTGEETAQYFGPGTRLLVL.

The chain carries TRBV19 and TRBJ1-5; D is possibly TRBD1 (5 bases). The CDR3 consists of 15 residues. Germline V gene lookup returns CDR1 LNHDA and CDR2 SQIVND (reference sequence). The germline V and J ends were trimmed by 2 bases and 1 base, with 9 bases remaining between them. The DNA for the CDR3 is TGTGCCAGTAGTATACAGGGCGGGAGCAATCAGCCCCAGCATTTT. Translation gives CASSIQGGSNQPQHF.

V gene TRBV30 combines with J gene TRBJ2-7; D unclear. V shed 1 base and J shed 0 bases, with 1 base lying between them. The CDR3 spans 11 residues. Germline V gene data show CDR1 as GTSNPN and CDR2 as SVGIG (reference sequence). DNA of the CDR3: TGTGCCTGGAGTGCCTCCTACGAGCAGTACTTC. This gives the protein CAWSASYEQYF.

The chain couples TRBV5-1 to TRBJ2-7; D not resolved. Germline V gene sequence: CDR1 SGHRS, CDR2 YFSETQ. V dropped 2 bases and J dropped 0 bases, with 12 bases sitting between them. This CDR3 is 15 amino acids long. The CDR3 bases are TGCGCCAGCAGCTTTACAGCACTTAGCTCCTACGAGCAGTACTTC. It is translated as CASSFTALSSYEQYF.

Regarding this clone: At one end, the junction sequence differs from germline, possibly due to a read error. The chain has TRBV19 and TRBJ1-2, with 9 bases aligning to TRBD1. This CDR3 has 16 amino acids. Germline V gene data show CDR1 as LNHDA and CDR2 as SQIVND (reference sequence). The CDR3 is CASSIDWGQGVYGNTF. For the CDR3, the DNA is TGTGCCAGTAGTATAGACTGGGGACAGGGCGTCTATGGCAACACCTTC. Looking up the rest from reference TRBV19 and TRBJ1-2 gives the full variable domain: DGGITQSPKYLFRKEGQNVTLSCEQNLNHDAMYWYRQDPGQGLRLIYYSQIVNDFQKGDIAEGYSVSREKKESFPLTVTSAQKNPTAFYLCASSIDWGQGVYGNTFGSGTRLTVV.

The chain combines TRBV6-6 with TRBJ2-7; no definite D call. Per the germline V gene, CDR1 is MNHNY and CDR2 is SVGAGI (reference sequence). CDR3 length: 11 amino acids. V dropped 5 bases and J dropped 3 bases, with 5 bases sitting between them. CDR3 loop: CASSLNYEQYF. The CDR3 DNA reads as TGTGCCAGCAGTCTCAACTACGAGCAGTACTTC.

The chain uses TRBV29-1 and TRBJ2-2; 10 bases line up with TRBD2. J lost 1 base, V lost 4 bases, and 9 bases had no gene match. Per germline, CDR1 SQVTM and CDR2 ANQGSEA. CDR3 length equals 17 residues. CDR3 nucleotides: TGCAGCGTTGCGTTCCCGTGGACTAGCGGGAACACCGGGGAGCTGTTTTTT. Protein product: CSVAFPWTSGNTGELFF.

This clone showed up just once. The chain employs TRBV18 and TRBJ2-3, with a possible D match to TRBD2 (5 bases). The CDR3 is 13 amino acids. Germline loops: CDR1 KGHSH, CDR2 LQKENI. Trimming stripped 4 bases from V and 5 bases from J, with 10 bases between. The CDR3 is CASSLSAGDTQYF. CDR3 DNA sequence: TGTGCCAGCTCACTTAGTGCGGGAGATACGCAGTATTTT.

This clone was observed a single time. The gene calls are TRBV19 and TRBJ2-1; 8 bases map to TRBD2. V shed 6 bases, J shed 8 bases, and the junction held 6 bases outside the gene matches. This CDR3 region has 13 residues. Germline V CDR1 and CDR2: LNHDA, SQIVND (reference sequence). The CDR3 spells CASRGTRLYEQFF. The CDR3 DNA reads TGTGCCAGTAGGGGGACTAGGCTTTATGAGCAGTTCTTC.

The chain combines TRBV5-1 with TRBJ1-1; D is ambiguous. The CDR3 length is 13 residues. V lost 1 base to trimming and J lost 3 bases, with 7 bases between them. CDR1 SGHRS and CDR2 YFSETQ come from the germline V gene. CDR3 sequence: CASSLRVDTEAFF. DNA of the CDR3: TGCGCCAGCAGCTTGCGAGTAGACACTGAAGCTTTCTTT.

The chain links TRBV5-5 to TRBJ1-1; D gene unclear. This CDR3 is built from 11 residues. Trimming shortened V by 0 bases and J by 7 bases, and 4 bases separated the two germline ends. CDR1 and CDR2 (germline): SGHKS, YYEKEE (reference sequence). Written as DNA, the CDR3 is TGTGCCAGCAGCTTGGAAGGTGAAGCTTTCTTT. Translation gives CASSLEGEAFF. The whole variable domain, filled in from reference TRBV5-5 and TRBJ1-1, reads DAGVTQSPTHLIKTRGQQVTLRCSPISGHKSVSWYQQVLGQGPQFIFQYYEKEERGRGNFPDRFSARQFPNYSSELNVNALLLGDSALYLCASSLEGEAFFGQGTRLTVV.

The chain has TRBV15 and TRBJ2-1; D possibly matches TRBD1 or TRBD2 (6 bases each). The CDR3 covers 15 residues. V lost 0 bases and J lost 4, with 10 bases in between. The germline V gene encodes CDR1 LNHNV and CDR2 YYDKDF (reference sequence). CDR3 nucleotide sequence: TGTGCCACCAGCAGAGAAGGCGGGACATACAATGAGCAGTTCTTC. Its protein product is CATSREGGTYNEQFF.

The chain uses TRBV2 and TRBJ1-4; 7 positions agree with TRBD1. After removal of 6 bases from V and 0 bases from J, the junction contained 10 bases not matched to a gene. The CDR3 sequence is 17 residues long. Germline CDR1 SNHLY, CDR2 FYNNEI. The CDR3 here is CASRYRGGVATNEKLFF. DNA for the CDR3: TGTGCCAGCAGGTACAGGGGTGGGGTTGCAACTAATGAAAAACTGTTTTTT. The whole variable domain, filled in from reference TRBV2 and TRBJ1-4, reads EPEVTQTPSHQVTQMGQEVILRCVPISNHLYFYWYRQILGQKVEFLVSFYNNEISEKSEIFDDQFSVERPDGSNFTLKIRSTKLEDSAMYFCASRYRGGVATNEKLFFGSGTQLSVL.